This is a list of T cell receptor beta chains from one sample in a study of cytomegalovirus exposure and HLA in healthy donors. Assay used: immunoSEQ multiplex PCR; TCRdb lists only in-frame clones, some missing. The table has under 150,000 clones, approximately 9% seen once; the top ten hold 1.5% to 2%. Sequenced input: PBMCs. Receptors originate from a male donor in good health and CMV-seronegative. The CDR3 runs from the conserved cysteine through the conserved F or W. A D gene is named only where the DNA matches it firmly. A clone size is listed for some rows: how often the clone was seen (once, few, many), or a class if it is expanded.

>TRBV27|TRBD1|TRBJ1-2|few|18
CASSLSTGDRGRGYGYTF
TGTGCCAGCAGTTTATCAACTGGGGACAGGGGGCGCGGCTATGGCTACACCTTC
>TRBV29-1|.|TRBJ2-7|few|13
CSVELGPGPEQYF
TGCAGCGTTGAGCTGGGCCCAGGCCCCGAGCAGTACTTC
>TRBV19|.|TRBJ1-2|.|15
CASSMSAGVLSGYTF
TGTGCCAGTAGTATGTCGGCAGGGGTTCTGAGCGGCTACACCTTC
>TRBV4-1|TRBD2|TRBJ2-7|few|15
CASSQDEDLAGEQYF
TGCGCCAGCAGCCAAGATGAGGACCTAGCGGGCGAGCAGTACTTC
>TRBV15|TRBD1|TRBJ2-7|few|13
CATGQGKDYEQYF
TGTGCCACCGGACAGGGGAAAGATTACGAGCAGTACTTC
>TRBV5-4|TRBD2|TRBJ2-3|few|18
CASSRQRTSGGVTDTQYF
TGTGCCAGCAGCCGCCAAAGGACTAGCGGGGGGGTCACAGATACGCAGTATTTT
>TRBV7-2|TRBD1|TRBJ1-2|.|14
CASSQPQGAGGYTF
TGTGCCAGCAGTCAACCTCAGGGGGCTGGTGGCTACACCTTC
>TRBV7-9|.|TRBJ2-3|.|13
CASKVASGDTQYF
TGTGCCAGCAAGGTGGCTTCGGGAGATACGCAGTATTTT
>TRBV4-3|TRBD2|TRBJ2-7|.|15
CASSQETSGGYEQYF
TGCGCCAGCAGCCAAGAGACTAGCGGGGGCTACGAGCAGTACTTC
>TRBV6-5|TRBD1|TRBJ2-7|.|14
CASSYYGTEDEQYF
TGTGCCAGCAGTTACTATGGGACAGAGGACGAGCAGTACTTC
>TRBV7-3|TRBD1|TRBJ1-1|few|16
CASSPDRDRANTEAFF
TGTGCCAGCAGCCCGGATAGGGACAGGGCGAACACTGAAGCTTTCTTT
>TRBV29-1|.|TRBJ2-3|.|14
CSVEQGGVADTQYF
TGCAGCGTTGAACAGGGGGGAGTGGCAGATACGCAGTATTTT
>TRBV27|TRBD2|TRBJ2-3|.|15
CASSRTSGGANTQYF
TGTGCCAGCAGTCGGACTAGCGGGGGGGCAAATACGCAGTATTTT
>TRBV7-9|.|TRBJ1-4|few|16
CASSLKTRSTNEKLFF
TGTGCCAGCAGTCTTAAAACACGCTCAACTAATGAAAAACTGTTTTTT
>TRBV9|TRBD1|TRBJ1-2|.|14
CASSSGQLLDGYTF
TGTGCCAGCAGCTCGGGACAGCTACTGGATGGCTACACCTTC
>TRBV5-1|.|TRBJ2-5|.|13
CASSLAGSETQYF
TGCGCCAGCAGCTTGGCCGGGTCAGAGACCCAGTACTTC
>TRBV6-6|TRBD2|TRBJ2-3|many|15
CASSYPGGPGDTQYF
TGTGCCAGCAGTTACCCGGGGGGGCCGGGAGATACGCAGTATTTT
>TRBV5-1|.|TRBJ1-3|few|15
CASSSGGSAGNTIYF
TGCGCCAGCAGCTCGGGAGGGTCAGCTGGAAACACCATATATTTT
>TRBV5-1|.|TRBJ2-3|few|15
CASSLEAGATDTQYF
TGCGCCAGCAGCTTGGAGGCAGGGGCCACAGATACGCAGTATTTT
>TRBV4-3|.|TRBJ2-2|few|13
CASSQDNSGELFF
TGCGCCAGCAGCCAAGATAACTCAGGGGAGCTGTTTTTT
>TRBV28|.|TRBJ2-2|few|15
CASSLSTGRTGELFF
TGTGCCAGCAGTTTAAGTACAGGGCGGACCGGGGAGCTGTTTTTT
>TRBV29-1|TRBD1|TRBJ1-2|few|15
CSVEDVWTGKYGYTF
TGCAGCGTTGAAGACGTCTGGACAGGGAAGTATGGCTACACCTTC
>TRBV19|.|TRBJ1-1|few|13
CASSIAVNTEAFF
TGTGCCAGTAGTATCGCGGTGAACACTGAAGCTTTCTTT
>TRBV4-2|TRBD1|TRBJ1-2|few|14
CASSPRDRTPGYTF
TGTGCCAGCAGCCCGAGGGACAGGACTCCCGGCTACACCTTC
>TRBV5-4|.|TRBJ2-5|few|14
CASSLGADQETQYF
TGTGCCAGCAGCTTGGGGGCAGATCAAGAGACCCAGTACTTC
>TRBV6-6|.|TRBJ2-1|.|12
CATLADYNEQFF
TGTGCCACTTTGGCGGACTACAATGAGCAGTTCTTC
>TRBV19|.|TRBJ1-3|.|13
CAVGLISGNTIYF
TGTGCCGTCGGTCTTATCTCTGGAAACACCATATATTTT
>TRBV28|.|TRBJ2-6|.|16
CASRSARVAGANVLTF
TGTGCCAGCAGGTCTGCCAGGGTAGCTGGGGCCAACGTCCTGACTTTC
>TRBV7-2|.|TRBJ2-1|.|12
CASSSTYNEQFF
TGTGCCAGCAGCTCCACCTACAATGAGCAGTTCTTC
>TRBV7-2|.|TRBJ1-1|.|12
CASSTRQGEAFF
TGTGCCAGCAGTACACGGCAGGGTGAAGCTTTCTTT
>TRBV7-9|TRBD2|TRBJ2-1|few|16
CASSPRLAGAPNEQFF
TGTGCCAGCAGCCCCCGACTAGCGGGGGCTCCCAATGAGCAGTTCTTC
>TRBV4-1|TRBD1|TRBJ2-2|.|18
CASSQRDRGLSNTGELFF
TGCGCCAGCAGCCAACGGGACAGGGGGCTGTCGAACACCGGGGAGCTGTTTTTT
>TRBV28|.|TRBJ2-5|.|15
CASSLPPGGSETQYF
TGTGCCAGCAGTTTGCCGCCAGGTGGGTCGGAGACCCAGTACTTC
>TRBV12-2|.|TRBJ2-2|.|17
CAGPGLAGDRNTGELFF
TGTGCTGGGCCTGGACTAGCGGGAGATAGGAACACCGGGGAGCTGTTTTTT